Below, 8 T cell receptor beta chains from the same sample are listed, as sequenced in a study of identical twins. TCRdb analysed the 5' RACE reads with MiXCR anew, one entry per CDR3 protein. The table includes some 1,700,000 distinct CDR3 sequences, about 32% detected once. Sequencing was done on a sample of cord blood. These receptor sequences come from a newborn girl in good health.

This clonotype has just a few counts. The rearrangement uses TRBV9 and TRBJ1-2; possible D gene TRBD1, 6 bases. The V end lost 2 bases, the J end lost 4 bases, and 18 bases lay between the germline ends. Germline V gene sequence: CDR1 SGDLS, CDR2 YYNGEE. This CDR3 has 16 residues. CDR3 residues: CASSVRQQGSGYGYTF. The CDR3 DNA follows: TGTGCCAGCAGCGTTAGGCAACAGGGATCTGGCTATGGCTACACCTTC.

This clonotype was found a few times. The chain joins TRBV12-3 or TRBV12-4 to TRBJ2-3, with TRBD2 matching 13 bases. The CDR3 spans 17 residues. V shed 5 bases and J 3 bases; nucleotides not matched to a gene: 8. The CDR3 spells CASSNLVLAGGTDTQYF. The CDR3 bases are TGTGCCAGCAGTAATTTAGTACTAGCGGGGGGGACAGATACGCAGTATTTT.

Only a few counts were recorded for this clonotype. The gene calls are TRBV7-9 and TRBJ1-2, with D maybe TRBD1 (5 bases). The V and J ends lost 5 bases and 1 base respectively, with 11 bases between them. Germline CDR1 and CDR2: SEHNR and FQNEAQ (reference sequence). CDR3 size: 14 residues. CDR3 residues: CASSGSGNNYGYTF. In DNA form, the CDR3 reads TGTGCCAGCAGCGGGTCAGGGAATAACTATGGCTACACCTTC.

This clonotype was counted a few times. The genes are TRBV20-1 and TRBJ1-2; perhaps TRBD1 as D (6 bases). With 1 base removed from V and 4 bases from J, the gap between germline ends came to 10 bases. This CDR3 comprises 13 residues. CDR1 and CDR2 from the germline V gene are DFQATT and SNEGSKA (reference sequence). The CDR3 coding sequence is TGCAGTGCTAGAGGAGGGGGGAGCTATGGCTACACCTTC. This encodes CSARGGGSYGYTF.

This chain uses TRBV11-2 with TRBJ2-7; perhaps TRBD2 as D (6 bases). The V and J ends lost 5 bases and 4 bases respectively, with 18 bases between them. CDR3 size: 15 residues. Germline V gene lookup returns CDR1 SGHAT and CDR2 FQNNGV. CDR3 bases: TGTGCCAGCAGCATTGGCTGGGGACTCACTTACGAGCAGTACTTC. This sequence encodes CASSIGWGLTYEQYF.

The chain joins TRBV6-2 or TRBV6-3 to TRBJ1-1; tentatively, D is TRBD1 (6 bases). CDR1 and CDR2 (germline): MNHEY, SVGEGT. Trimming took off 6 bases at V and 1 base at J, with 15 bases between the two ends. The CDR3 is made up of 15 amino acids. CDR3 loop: CASRSGEGQNTEAFF. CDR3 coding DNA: TGTGCCAGCAGATCGGGAGAGGGACAGAACACTGAAGCTTTCTTT.

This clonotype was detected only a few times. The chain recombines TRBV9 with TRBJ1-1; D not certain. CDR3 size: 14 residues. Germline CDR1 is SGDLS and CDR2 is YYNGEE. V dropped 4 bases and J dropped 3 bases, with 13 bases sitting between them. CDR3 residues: CASSPMRRDTEAFF. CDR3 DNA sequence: TGTGCCAGCAGCCCGATGCGACGTGACACTGAAGCTTTCTTT.

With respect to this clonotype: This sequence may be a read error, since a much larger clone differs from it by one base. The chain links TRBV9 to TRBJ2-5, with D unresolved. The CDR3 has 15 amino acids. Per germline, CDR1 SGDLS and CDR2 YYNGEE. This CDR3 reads CAGSPDSGLQETQYF. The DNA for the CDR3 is TGTGCCGGCAGCCCTGACTCGGGCCTTCAAGAGACCCAGTACTTC.